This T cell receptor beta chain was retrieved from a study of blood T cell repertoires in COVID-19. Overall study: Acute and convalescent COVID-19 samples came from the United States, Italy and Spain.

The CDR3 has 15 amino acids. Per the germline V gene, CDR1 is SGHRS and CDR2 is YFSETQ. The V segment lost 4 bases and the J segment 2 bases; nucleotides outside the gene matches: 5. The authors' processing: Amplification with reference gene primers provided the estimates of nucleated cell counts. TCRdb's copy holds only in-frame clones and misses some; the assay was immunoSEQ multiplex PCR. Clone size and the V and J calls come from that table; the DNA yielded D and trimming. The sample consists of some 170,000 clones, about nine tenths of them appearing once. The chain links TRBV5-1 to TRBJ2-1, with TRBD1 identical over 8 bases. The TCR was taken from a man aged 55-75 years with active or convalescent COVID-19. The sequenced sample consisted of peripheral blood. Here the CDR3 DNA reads TGCGCCAGCAGCGTAACAGGGGGTCCCTACAATGAGCAGTTCTTC. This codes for CASSVTGGPYNEQFF.